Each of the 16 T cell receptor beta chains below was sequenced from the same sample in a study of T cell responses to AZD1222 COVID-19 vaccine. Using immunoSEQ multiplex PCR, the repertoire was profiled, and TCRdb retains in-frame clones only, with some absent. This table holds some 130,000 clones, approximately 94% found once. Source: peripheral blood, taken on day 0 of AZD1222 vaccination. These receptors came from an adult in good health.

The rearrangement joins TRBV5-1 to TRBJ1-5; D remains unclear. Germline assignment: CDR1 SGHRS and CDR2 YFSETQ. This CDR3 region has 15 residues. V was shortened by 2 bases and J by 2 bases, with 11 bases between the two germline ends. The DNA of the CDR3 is TGCGCCAGCAGCTTCGAACAGCTCGGCAATCAGCCCCAGCATTTT. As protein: CASSFEQLGNQPQHF.

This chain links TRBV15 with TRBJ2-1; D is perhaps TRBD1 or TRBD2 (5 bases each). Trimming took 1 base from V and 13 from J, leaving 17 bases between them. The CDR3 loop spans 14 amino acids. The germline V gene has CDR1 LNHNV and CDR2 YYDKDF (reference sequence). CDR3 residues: CATSRVGTATLQFF. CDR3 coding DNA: TGTGCCACCAGCAGAGTGGGGACGGCAACCCTCCAGTTCTTC.

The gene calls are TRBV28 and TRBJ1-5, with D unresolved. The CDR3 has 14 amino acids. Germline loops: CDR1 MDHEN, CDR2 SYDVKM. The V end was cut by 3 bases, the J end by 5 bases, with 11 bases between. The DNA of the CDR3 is TGTGCCAGCAGTTTGCGATCGGATCATCAGCCCCAGCATTTT. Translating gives CASSLRSDHQPQHF.

The CDR3 reads CASSLRGVGYGYTF. The CDR3 DNA follows: TGTGCCAGCAGTCTCCGGGGGGTGGGGTATGGCTACACCTTC. J is TRBJ1-2 and V is TRBV27, with D possibly TRBD1 on 5 matching bases. CDR1 is MNHEY and CDR2 is SMNVEV in the germline V gene (reference sequence). The CDR3 length is 14 residues. Trimming pared 5 bases from V and 5 bases from J, leaving 15 bases between.

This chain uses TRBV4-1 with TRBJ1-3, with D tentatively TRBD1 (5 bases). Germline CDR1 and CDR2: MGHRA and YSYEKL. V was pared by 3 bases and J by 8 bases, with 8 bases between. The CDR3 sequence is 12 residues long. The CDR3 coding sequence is TGCGCCAGCAGCCACCAAGGGGACACCATATATTTT. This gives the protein CASSHQGDTIYF.

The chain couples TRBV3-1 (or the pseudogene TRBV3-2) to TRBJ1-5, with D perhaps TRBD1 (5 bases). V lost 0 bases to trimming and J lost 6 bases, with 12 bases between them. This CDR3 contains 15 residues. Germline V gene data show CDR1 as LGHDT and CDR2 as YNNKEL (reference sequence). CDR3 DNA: TGTGCCAGCAGCCAAGATAGGAGGGGCTCTCAGCCCCAGCATTTT. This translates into CASSQDRRGSQPQHF.

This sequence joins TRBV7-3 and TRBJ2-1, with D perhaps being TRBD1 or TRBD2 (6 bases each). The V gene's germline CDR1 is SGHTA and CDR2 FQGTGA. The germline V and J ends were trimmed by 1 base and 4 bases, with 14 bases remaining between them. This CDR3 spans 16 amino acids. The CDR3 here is CASSLMSGASYNEQFF. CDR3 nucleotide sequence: TGTGCCAGCAGCTTAATGTCGGGGGCCTCATACAATGAGCAGTTCTTC. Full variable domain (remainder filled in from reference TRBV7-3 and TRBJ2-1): GAGVSQTPSNKVTEKGKYVELRCDPISGHTALYWYRQSLGQGPEFLIYFQGTGAADDSGLPNDRFFAVRPEGSVSTLKIQRTERGDSAVYLCASSLMSGASYNEQFFGPGTRLTVL.

The CDR3 spells CASTSYGEGPALNQPQHF. The CDR3 nucleotides are TGTGCCAGCACCAGTTACGGCGAAGGGCCGGCTCTTAATCAGCCCCAGCATTTT. This chain joins TRBV6-7 and TRBJ1-5; no clear D gene. TRBV6-7 is placed among ORFs of uncertain function. V shed 7 bases and J shed 4 bases, with 26 bases lying between them. The CDR3 spans 18 residues.

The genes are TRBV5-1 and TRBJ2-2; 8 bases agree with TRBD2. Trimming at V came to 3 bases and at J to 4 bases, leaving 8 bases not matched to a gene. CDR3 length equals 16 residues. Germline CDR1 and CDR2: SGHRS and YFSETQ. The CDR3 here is CASSSVSGIGTGELFF. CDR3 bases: TGCGCCAGCAGCTCGGTTAGCGGGATAGGCACCGGGGAGCTGTTTTTT.

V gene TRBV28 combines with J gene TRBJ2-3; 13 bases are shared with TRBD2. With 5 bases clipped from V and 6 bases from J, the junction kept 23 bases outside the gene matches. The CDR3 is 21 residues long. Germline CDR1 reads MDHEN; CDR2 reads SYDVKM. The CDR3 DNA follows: TGTGCCAGCAGTCCGTCTAGGACTAGCGGGAGAATTCGCCAGTTTGGGGATACGCAGTATTTT. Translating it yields CASSPSRTSGRIRQFGDTQYF.

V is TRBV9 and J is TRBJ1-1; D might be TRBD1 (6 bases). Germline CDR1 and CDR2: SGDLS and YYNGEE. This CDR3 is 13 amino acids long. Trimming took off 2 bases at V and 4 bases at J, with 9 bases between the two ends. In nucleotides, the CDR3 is TGTGCCAGCAGCGTCAAGGGGGGCACTGAAGCTTTCTTT. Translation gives CASSVKGGTEAFF.

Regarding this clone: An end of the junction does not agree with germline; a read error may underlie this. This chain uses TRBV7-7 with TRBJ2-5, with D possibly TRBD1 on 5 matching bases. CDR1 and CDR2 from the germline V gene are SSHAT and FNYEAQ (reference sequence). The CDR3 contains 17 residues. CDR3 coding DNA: TGTGCTAGCAGCTTAGATTTGTCAGGGTTCAGAAAGGAGACCCAGTACTTC. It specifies CASSLDLSGFRKETQYF.

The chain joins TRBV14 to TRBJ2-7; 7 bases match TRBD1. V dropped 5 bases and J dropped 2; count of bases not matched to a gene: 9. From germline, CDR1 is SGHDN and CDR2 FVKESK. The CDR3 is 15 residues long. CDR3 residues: CASSEGRTGPYEQYF. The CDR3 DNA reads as TGTGCCAGCAGCGAAGGGCGGACAGGCCCCTACGAGCAGTACTTC. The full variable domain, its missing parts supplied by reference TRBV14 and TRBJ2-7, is EAGVTQFPSHSVIEKGQTVTLRCDPISGHDNLYWYRRVMGKEIKFLLHFVKESKQDESGMPNNRFLAERTGGTYSTLKVQPAELEDSGVYFCASSEGRTGPYEQYFGPGTRLTVT.

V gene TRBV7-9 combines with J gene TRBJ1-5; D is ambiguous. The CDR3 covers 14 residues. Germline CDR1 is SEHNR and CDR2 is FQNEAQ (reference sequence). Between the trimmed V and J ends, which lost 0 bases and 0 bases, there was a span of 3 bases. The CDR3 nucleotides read TGTGCCAGCAGCTTAGCAAATAGCAATCAGCCCCAGCATTTT. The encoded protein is CASSLANSNQPQHF.

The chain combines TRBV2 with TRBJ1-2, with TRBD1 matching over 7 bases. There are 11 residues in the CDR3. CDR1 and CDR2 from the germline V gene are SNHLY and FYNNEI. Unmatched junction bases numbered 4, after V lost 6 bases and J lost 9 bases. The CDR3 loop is CASSKTGSYTF. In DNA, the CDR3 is TGTGCCAGCAGCAAGACAGGGAGCTACACCTTC. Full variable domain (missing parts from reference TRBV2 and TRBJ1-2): EPEVTQTPSHQVTQMGQEVILRCVPISNHLYFYWYRQILGQKVEFLVSFYNNEISEKSEIFDDQFSVERPDGSNFTLKIRSTKLEDSAMYFCASSKTGSYTFGSGTRLTVV.

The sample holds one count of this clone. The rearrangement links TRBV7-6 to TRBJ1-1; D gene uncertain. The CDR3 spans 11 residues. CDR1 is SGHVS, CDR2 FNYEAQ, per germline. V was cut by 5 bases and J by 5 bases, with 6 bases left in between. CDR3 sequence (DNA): TGTGCCAGCAGCACGGGAACTGAAGCTTTCTTT. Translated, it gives CASSTGTEAFF. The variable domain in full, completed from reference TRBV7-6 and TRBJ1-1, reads GAGVSQSPRYKVTKRGQDVALRCDPISGHVSLYWYRQALGQGPEFLTYFNYEAQQDKSGLPNDRFSAERPEGSISTLTIQRTEQRDSAMYRCASSTGTEAFFGQGTRLTVV.